The clone carrying this T cell receptor beta chain turned up a few times. Its antigen remains unidentified. This sample stems from a study of response to subunit inactivated influenza vaccine. Study-wide results and limits: Authors suggested few new T cells are recruited by each seasonal influenza vaccination.

The CDR3 spans 15 residues. The germline gives CDR1 LGHNA, CDR2 YSLEER. The V and J ends lost 3 bases and 3 bases respectively, with 11 bases between them. TCRdb used MiXCR to reprocess the RT-PCR reads, holding one entry per CDR3 protein. The sample lists under 750,000 distinct CDR3 sequences, approximately 10% occurring once. The chain links TRBV4-3 to TRBJ1-4; D is undetermined. This material consisted of PBMCs from blood, taken on the day of vaccination. This TCR came from a man between 45 and 60 years old who received an inactivated influenza vaccine. The CDR3 region has the DNA TGCGCCAGCAGCCAGTATCATGGTCCTAATGAAAAACTGTTTTTT. Its translation is CASSQYHGPNEKLFF.